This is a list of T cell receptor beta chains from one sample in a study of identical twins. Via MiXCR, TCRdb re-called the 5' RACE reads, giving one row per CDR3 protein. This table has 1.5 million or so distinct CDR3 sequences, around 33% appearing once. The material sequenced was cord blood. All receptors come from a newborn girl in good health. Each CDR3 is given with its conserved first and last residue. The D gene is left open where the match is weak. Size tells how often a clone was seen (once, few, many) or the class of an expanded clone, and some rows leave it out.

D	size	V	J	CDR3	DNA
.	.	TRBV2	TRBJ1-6	CASGLDGLNSPLHF	TGTGCCAGCGGCCTGGACGGACTAAATTCACCCCTCCACTTT
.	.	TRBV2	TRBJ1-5	CASSDPGRNQPQHF	TGTGCCAGCAGTGACCCAGGTCGCAATCAGCCCCAGCATTTT
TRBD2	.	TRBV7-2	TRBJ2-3	CASSFSPSGRGADTQYF	TGTGCCAGCAGCTTTAGTCCCAGCGGGAGAGGGGCAGATACGCAGTATTTT
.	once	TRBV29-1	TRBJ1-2	CSVELGEDYGYTF	TGCAGCGTTGAGTTGGGAGAGGACTATGGCTACACCTTC
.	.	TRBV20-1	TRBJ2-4	CSAIGYAVGKNIQYF	TGCAGTGCTATAGGCTATGCCGTAGGAAAAAACATTCAGTACTTC
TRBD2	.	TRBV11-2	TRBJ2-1	CASSSLGSSGGRLYNEQFF	TGTGCCAGCAGCTCACTAGGGTCTAGCGGGGGACGTTTATACAATGAGCAGTTCTTC
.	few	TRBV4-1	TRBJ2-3	CASSQRGKDTQYF	TGCGCCAGCAGCCAACGGGGGAAAGATACGCAGTATTTT
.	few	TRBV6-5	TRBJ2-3	CASSYSLLPFTDTQYF	TGTGCCAGCAGTTACTCTTTACTTCCCTTCACAGATACGCAGTATTTT
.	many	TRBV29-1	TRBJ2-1	CSVGGRNEQFF	TGCAGCGTCGGGGGCCGCAATGAGCAGTTCTTC
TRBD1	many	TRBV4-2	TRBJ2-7	CASSPYGTDSYEQYF	TGTGCCAGCAGCCCATATGGGACAGACTCCTACGAGCAGTACTTC
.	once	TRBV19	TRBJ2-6	CASNPTASGANVLTF	TGTGCCAGTAACCCTACAGCCTCTGGGGCCAACGTCCTGACTTTC
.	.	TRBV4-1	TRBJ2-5	CASSQALYRETQYF	TGCGCCAGCAGCCAAGCTCTATACCGGGAGACCCAGTACTTC
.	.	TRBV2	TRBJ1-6	CASSEEVAGTPLHF	TGTGCCAGCAGTGAAGAGGTGGCAGGAACACCCCTCCACTTT
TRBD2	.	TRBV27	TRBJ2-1	CASSTLLAGPNNEQFF	TGTGCCAGCAGTACCCTCCTAGCGGGACCTAACAATGAGCAGTTCTTC
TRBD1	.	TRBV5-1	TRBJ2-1	CASSSTGGTTHNEQFF	TGCGCCAGCAGTTCCACAGGGGGTACGACACACAATGAGCAGTTCTTC
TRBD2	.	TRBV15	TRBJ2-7	CATSRDLLSGSYEQYF	TGTGCCACCAGCAGAGATCTCTTAAGCGGGAGTTACGAGCAGTACTTC
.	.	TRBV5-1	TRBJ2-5	CASSLWVQQETQYF	TGCGCCAGCAGCTTGTGGGTTCAGCAAGAGACCCAGTACTTC
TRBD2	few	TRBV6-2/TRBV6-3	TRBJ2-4	CASSSSGSVREQYF	TGTGCCAGCAGTTCCAGCGGGAGCGTGAGGGAGCAGTACTTC
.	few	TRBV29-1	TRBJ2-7	CSVSEVSYEQYF	TGCAGCGTTTCGGAAGTTTCCTACGAGCAGTACTTC
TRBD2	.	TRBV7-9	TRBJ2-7	CASSLPGLVYNEQYF	TGTGCCAGCAGCCTTCCGGGACTAGTTTATAACGAGCAGTACTTC
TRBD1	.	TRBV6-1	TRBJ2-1	CTSSHIPPGGNEQFF	TGTACCAGCAGCCACATACCTCCAGGGGGCAATGAGCAGTTCTTC
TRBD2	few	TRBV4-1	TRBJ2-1	CASSPNPSGNRAYNEQFF	TGCGCCAGCAGCCCGAACCCTAGCGGGAATAGGGCCTACAATGAGCAGTTCTTC
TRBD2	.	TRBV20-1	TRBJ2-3	CSARGIDGLAGGTDTQYF	TGCAGTGCTAGGGGAATCGACGGACTAGCGGGAGGAACAGATACGCAGTATTTT
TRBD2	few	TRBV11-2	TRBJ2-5	CASSFVAGGQETQYF	TGTGCCAGCAGCTTTGTAGCGGGGGGACAAGAGACCCAGTACTTC
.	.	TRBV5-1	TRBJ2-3	CASSLLLGGRDTQYF	TGCGCCAGCAGCTTGTTGCTCGGGGGAAGAGATACGCAGTATTTT
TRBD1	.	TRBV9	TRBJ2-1	CASSVADRRGTESYNEQFF	TGTGCCAGCAGCGTAGCGGACAGGAGAGGGACGGAGTCCTACAATGAGCAGTTCTTC
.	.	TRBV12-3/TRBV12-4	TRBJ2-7	CASSLSQGLGEQYF	TGTGCCAGCAGTTTAAGTCAGGGCCTGGGCGAGCAGTACTTC
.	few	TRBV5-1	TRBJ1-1	CASTKQGMNTEAFF	TGCGCCAGCACAAAGCAGGGCATGAACACTGAAGCTTTCTTT
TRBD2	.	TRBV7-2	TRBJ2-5	CASSRIRDYKTQYF	TGTGCCAGCAGTCGTATTCGGGACTACAAGACCCAGTACTTC
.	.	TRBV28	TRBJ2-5	CSTQYGTQYF	TGTTCCACACAATATGGGACCCAGTACTTC
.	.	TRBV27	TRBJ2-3	CAGSFSGTDTQYF	TGTGCCGGCAGTTTTTCAGGGACAGATACGCAGTATTTT
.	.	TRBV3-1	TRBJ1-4	CASSQGVGTNEKLFF	TGTGCCAGCAGCCAAGGGGTCGGGACTAATGAAAAACTGTTTTTT
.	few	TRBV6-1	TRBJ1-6	CASSVGITGNSPLHF	TGTGCCAGCAGTGTCGGAATTACAGGAAATTCACCCCTCCACTTT
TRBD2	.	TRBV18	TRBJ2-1	CASSIGLESNEQFF	TGTGCCAGCTCAATCGGACTAGAATCGAATGAGCAGTTCTTC
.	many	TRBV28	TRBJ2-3	CASSLESADTQYF	TGTGCCAGCAGTCTGGAGTCGGCAGATACGCAGTATTTT
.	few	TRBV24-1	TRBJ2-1	CATSDEGRGYNEQFF	TGTGCCACCAGTGATGAGGGTAGGGGATACAATGAGCAGTTCTTC
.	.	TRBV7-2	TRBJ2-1	CASSLVRTNNEQFF	TGTGCCAGCAGCTTAGTGCGGACTAACAATGAGCAGTTCTTC
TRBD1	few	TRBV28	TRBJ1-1	CASSPAGQMNTEAFF	TGTGCCAGCAGCCCGGCGGGACAGATGAACACTGAAGCTTTCTTT
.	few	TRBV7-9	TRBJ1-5	CASSLTGVGQPQHF	TGTGCCAGCAGTCTCACGGGGGTGGGTCAGCCCCAGCATTTT
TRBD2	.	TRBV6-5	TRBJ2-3	CASSYGTPGLAVFTDTQYF	TGTGCCAGCAGTTACGGGACCCCGGGACTAGCGGTCTTCACAGATACGCAGTATTTT
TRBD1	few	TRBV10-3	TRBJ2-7	CAISESGTVPYEQYF	TGTGCCATCAGTGAGTCCGGGACAGTCCCCTACGAGCAGTACTTC
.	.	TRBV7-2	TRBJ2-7	CASSSMGPLNYEQYF	TGTGCCAGCAGCTCAATGGGACCCCTGAATTACGAGCAGTACTTC
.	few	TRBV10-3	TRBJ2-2	CAIQRGANTGELFF	TGTGCCATCCAACGGGGCGCGAACACCGGGGAGCTGTTTTTT
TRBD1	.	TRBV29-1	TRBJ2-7	CSVEYRDSAYNEQYF	TGCAGCGTTGAGTACCGGGACAGCGCCTACAATGAGCAGTACTTC
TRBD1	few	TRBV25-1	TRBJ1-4	CASSEWGQVEKLFF	TGTGCCAGCAGTGAATGGGGACAGGTTGAAAAACTGTTTTTT
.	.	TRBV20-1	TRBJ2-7	CSASLGTVGDEQYF	TGCAGTGCTAGTCTTGGGACCGTTGGCGACGAGCAGTACTTC